Presented here are 27 T cell receptor beta chains from one specimen sequenced in a study of T cells of healthy individuals. TCRdb processed the 5' RACE reads anew with MiXCR; each CDR3 protein has one entry. This sample yields approximately 50,000 distinct CDR3 sequences, of which approximately 14% are seen a single time; approximately 16% belongs to the top ten. Receptor source: a human donor in good health.

This clonotype was seen only a few times. V gene TRBV7-2 combines with J gene TRBJ2-5; D perhaps matches TRBD2 (6 bases). The germline CDR1 and CDR2 sequences are SGHTA and FQGNSA. Deletions cut 4 bases from V and 4 bases from J, with 13 bases between. CDR3 size: 14 residues. The CDR3 loop is CASSSNRGRETQYF. DNA of the CDR3: TGTGCCAGCAGCTCGAACCGGGGGAGAGAGACCCAGTACTTC.

This clonotype has only a few counts. The chain combines TRBV15 with TRBJ2-5; D is tentatively TRBD1 or TRBD2 (6 bases each). The CDR3 sequence is 16 residues long. V dropped 0 bases and J dropped 1 base, with 12 bases sitting between them. Germline CDR1 LNHNV, CDR2 YYDKDF (reference sequence). As DNA, the CDR3 is TGTGCCACCAGCAGAGACTACAGGGACTTCCAAGAGACCCAGTACTTC. This codes for CATSRDYRDFQETQYF.

The chain uses TRBV5-1 and TRBJ1-5; D is possibly TRBD1 (5 bases). The germline gives CDR1 SGHRS, CDR2 YFSETQ. The CDR3 is 14 residues long. V was pared by 2 bases and J by 5 bases, with 11 bases between. The CDR3 DNA reads TGCGCCAGCAGCTTACAGGTGGGGGATCAGCCCCAGCATTTT. Amino acids: CASSLQVGDQPQHF.

The chain employs TRBV24-1 and TRBJ2-3; the D is unclear. V lost 5 bases to trimming and J lost 6 bases, with 5 bases between them. Germline CDR1 and CDR2: KGHDR and SFDVKD. The CDR3 is 11 residues long. CDR3 sequence (DNA): TGTGCCACCAGTGCCTCTGATACGCAGTATTTT. It codes for CATSASDTQYF.

This clonotype was seen a handful of times. The V call is TRBV10-3, the J call TRBJ2-7; no reliable D call. The V end lost 4 bases, the J end lost 5 bases, and 18 bases lay between the germline ends. The CDR3 covers 15 residues. Germline V lookup: CDR1 ENHRY, CDR2 SYGVKD. CDR3 in DNA: TGTGCCATCAGTGTCCTGGGCCTGGGTACTGACGAGCAGTACTTC. Translating it yields CAISVLGLGTDEQYF.

The chain employs TRBV5-1 and TRBJ2-7; 9 nucleotides agree with TRBD1. Looked up from germline, CDR1 is SGHRS and CDR2 is YFSETQ. Trimming removed 4 bases from V and 5 bases from J; junction bases left unmatched: 7. The CDR3 spans 14 residues. CDR3: CASSLGQGPHEQYF. CDR3 nucleotides: TGCGCCAGCAGCCTGGGACAGGGCCCCCACGAGCAGTACTTC.

This chain uses TRBV24-1 with TRBJ1-5; TRBD1 matches 7 bases. The CDR3 spans 16 residues. V shed 3 bases, J shed 6 bases, and the junction held 10 bases outside the gene matches. Per germline, CDR1 KGHDR and CDR2 SFDVKD. CDR3 sequence reads: CATSDIGGGLSQPQHF. The CDR3 DNA reads TGTGCCACCAGTGATATCGGAGGGGGCTTGAGTCAGCCCCAGCATTTT.

The chain uses TRBV7-9 and TRBJ2-1; the D gene is possibly TRBD2 (5 bases). Germline V lookup: CDR1 SEHNR, CDR2 FQNEAQ (reference sequence). The CDR3 is 18 residues long. With 4 bases removed from V and 7 bases from J, the gap between germline ends came to 26 bases. The CDR3 coding sequence is TGTGCCAGCAGCTCCCTGTCGGCTTTGAGGGAAAAACGGAATGAGCAGTTCTTC. Translation gives CASSSLSALREKRNEQFF.

This sequence joins TRBV6-5 and TRBJ2-5; TRBD1 is a possible D gene (5 bases). The V end lost 6 bases, the J end lost 0 bases, and 14 bases lay between the germline ends. The CDR3 extends over 15 amino acids. CDR1 and CDR2 from the germline V gene are MNHEY and SVGAGI. The CDR3 here is CASRKDDRYQETQYF. The CDR3 DNA follows: TGTGCCAGCAGGAAAGACGACAGATACCAAGAGACCCAGTACTTC.

This rearrangement joins TRBV18 to TRBJ2-1; 13 bases are a match to TRBD2. Per the germline V gene, CDR1 is KGHSH and CDR2 is LQKENI. This CDR3 region has 16 residues. Losses at the gene ends were 4 bases for V and 6 bases for J; bases not matched to a gene: 6. The CDR3 bases are TGTGCCAGCTCACAAGGGGGACTAGCGGGATCCAATGAGCAGTTCTTC. It encodes CASSQGGLAGSNEQFF.

In its sample, this clonotype was seen once. A much larger clone differs by one base, so this may be a read error. The chain links TRBV3-1 to TRBJ2-7; D is unresolved. Germline CDR1 LGHDT, CDR2 YNNKEL (reference sequence). The CDR3 consists of 13 residues. This CDR3 is CASSQVPTYGQYF. In nucleotides, the CDR3 is TGTGCCAGCAGCCAAGTTCCGACCTACGGGCAGTACTTC.

This clonotype was observed at least ten times. V gene TRBV3-1 combines with J gene TRBJ2-3; 9 bases line up with TRBD2. The V gene's germline CDR1 is LGHDT and CDR2 YNNKEL (reference sequence). V shed 4 bases and J 4 bases; nucleotides not matched to a gene: 6. This CDR3 comprises 15 residues. CDR3 sequence reads: CASSPSGALSDTQYF. CDR3 sequence (DNA): TGTGCCAGCAGCCCTAGCGGGGCTCTTTCAGATACGCAGTATTTT.

This clonotype has only a few counts. The CDR3 is CATSDSTWQGHTGELFF. CDR3 DNA sequence: TGTGCCACCAGTGACTCAACCTGGCAGGGACACACCGGGGAGCTGTTTTTT. The chain employs TRBV24-1 and TRBJ2-2, with D possibly called TRBD1 or TRBD2 (5 bases each). This CDR3 has 17 amino acids. Germline V gene sequence: CDR1 KGHDR, CDR2 SFDVKD. Trimming took 4 bases from V and 3 from J, leaving 17 bases between them.

This clonotype was counted at least ten times. V and J are TRBV7-2 and TRBJ1-5, with 9 bases that match TRBD1. Losses at the gene ends were 4 bases for V and 3 bases for J; bases not matched to a gene: 13. The germline V gene encodes CDR1 SGHTA and CDR2 FQGNSA. The CDR3 contains 18 residues. The CDR3 bases are TGTGCCAGCAGCTCGGCCGGGACAGGGACCATTGACAATCAGCCCCAGCATTTT. It is translated as CASSSAGTGTIDNQPQHF.

This clonotype has ten or more counts. The chain links TRBV18 to TRBJ2-3, with D hard to call. The CDR3 totals 13 residues. Per the germline V gene, CDR1 is KGHSH and CDR2 is LQKENI. Trimming stripped 3 bases from V and 0 bases from J, with 4 bases between. The CDR3 DNA follows: TGTGCCAGCTCACCCACAAGCACAGATACGCAGTATTTT. Protein: CASSPTSTDTQYF.

This clonotype was observed a handful of times. The chain combines TRBV10-3 with TRBJ2-7, with a tentative D call TRBD1 (6 bases). V shed 4 bases and J shed 5 bases, with 21 bases lying between them. The CDR3 has 16 amino acids. Germline V gene sequence: CDR1 ENHRY, CDR2 SYGVKD. The DNA of the CDR3 is TGTGCCATCAGTGCCTTTCACAGGGAGATTTTCCACGAGCAGTACTTC. Its translation is CAISAFHREIFHEQYF.

This chain joins TRBV7-2 and TRBJ1-2, with D hard to call. CDR1 is SGHTA, CDR2 FQGNSA, per germline. The ends were cut back, 1 base at V and 9 bases at J, with 9 bases in the middle. The CDR3 spans 12 residues. CDR3 DNA: TGTGCCAGCAGCTTAGTTGATCTTAGCTACACCTTC. As protein: CASSLVDLSYTF.

This clonotype was counted only a few times. The rearrangement links TRBV20-1 to TRBJ2-5; D remains ambiguous. In germline, CDR1 is DFQATT, CDR2 SNEGSKA (reference sequence). Deletions cut 3 bases from V and 2 bases from J, with 13 bases between. The CDR3 has 14 amino acids. The chain's CDR3 is CSARSGRPQETQYF. CDR3 coding DNA: TGCAGTGCTAGGTCAGGCAGGCCACAAGAGACCCAGTACTTC.

In this sample, this clonotype turned up a few times. The rearrangement joins TRBV10-3 to TRBJ2-4; 13 bases match TRBD2. CDR3 size: 16 residues. V was clipped by 5 bases and J by 5 bases; unmatched bases: 6. Germline CDR1 is ENHRY and CDR2 is SYGVKD. The CDR3 region is CAISSLAGGTQNIQYF. DNA for the CDR3: TGTGCCATCAGTTCACTAGCGGGAGGGACACAAAACATTCAGTACTTC.

This clonotype was seen a single time. V usage is TRBV10-3 and J usage is TRBJ2-7, with 12 bases that match TRBD2. V shed 4 bases, J shed 3 bases, and the junction held 4 bases outside the gene matches. Germline V gene sequence: CDR1 ENHRY, CDR2 SYGVKD. This CDR3 contains 15 residues. CDR3 residues: CAISVRTSGNYEQYF. Written as DNA, the CDR3 is TGTGCCATCAGTGTTAGGACTAGCGGGAACTACGAGCAGTACTTC.

Ten or more counts support this clonotype. The genes are TRBV3-1 and TRBJ2-2; D unclear. V lost 1 base to trimming and J lost 2 bases, with 5 bases between them. This CDR3 is 14 amino acids long. Germline CDR1 is LGHDT and CDR2 is YNNKEL (reference sequence). CDR3 DNA sequence: TGTGCCAGCAGCCAAGCCCCAAACACCGGGGAGCTGTTTTTT. Protein product: CASSQAPNTGELFF.

As concerns this clonotype: A read error is possible here, since a much larger clone lies one base away. The chain recombines TRBV7-2 with TRBJ1-1; D is ambiguous. Germline CDR1 and CDR2: SGHTA and FQGNSA. This CDR3 has 15 amino acids. The CDR3 protein is CAGSLGRLGNTEAFF. Here the CDR3 DNA reads TGTGCCGGCAGTTTAGGGAGGTTGGGGAACACTGAAGCTTTCTTT.

This clonotype was recorded a few times. The chain joins TRBV4-2 to TRBJ2-5, with 9 positions matching TRBD2. The CDR3 totals 17 residues. Germline CDR1 is LGHNA and CDR2 is YNFKEQ. V shed 3 bases, J shed 4 bases, and the junction held 12 bases outside the gene matches. CDR3 loop: CASSQDQASGMIETQYF. In nucleotides, the CDR3 is TGTGCCAGCAGCCAGGATCAGGCTAGCGGGATGATAGAGACCCAGTACTTC.

The sample holds one count of this clonotype. The chain joins TRBV7-9 to TRBJ2-5; TRBD1 agrees at 8 bases. The CDR3 spans 13 residues. The J segment lost 3 bases and the V segment lost 5 bases, leaving 2 bases of the junction unmatched. From germline, CDR1 is SEHNR and CDR2 FQNEAQ (reference sequence). CDR3 DNA: TGTGCCAGCAGCCAGGACAGGGAAGAGACCCAGTACTTC. This gives the protein CASSQDREETQYF.

Ten or more counts support this clonotype. This chain's CDR3 is CASSPAAGQGGAFF. CDR3 bases: TGTGCCAGCAGCCCCGCTGCCGGACAGGGTGGAGCTTTCTTT. V and J are TRBV5-6 and TRBJ1-1; TRBD1 matches 8 bases. The V gene's germline CDR1 is SGHDT and CDR2 YYEEEE. CDR3 length: 14 amino acids. The J segment lost 10 bases and the V segment lost 4 bases, leaving 12 bases of the junction unmatched. The full variable domain, its missing parts supplied by reference TRBV5-6 and TRBJ1-1, is DAGVTQSPTHLIKTRGQQVTLRCSPKSGHDTVSWYQQALGQGPQFIFQYYEEEERQRGNFPDRFSGHQFPNYSSELNVNALLLGDSALYLCASSPAAGQGGAFFGQGTRLTVV.

This chain links TRBV21-1 with TRBJ2-6; the table's D call, TRBD1, has no DNA check behind it. TRBV21-1 is a pseudogene segment. The CDR3 has 14 amino acids. The chain's CDR3 is CASSRGYGANVLTF. The CDR3 DNA is TGTGCCAGCAGCAGGGGGTACGGGGCCAACGTCCTGACTTTC.

The J gene is TRBJ2-5, the V gene TRBV7-6; D uncertain. V lost 1 base to trimming and J lost 4 bases, with 7 bases between them. From germline, CDR1 is SGHVS and CDR2 FNYEAQ. The CDR3 is 13 amino acids. The CDR3: CASSLEGLETQYF. CDR3 coding DNA: TGTGCCAGCAGCTTAGAGGGCCTAGAGACCCAGTACTTC.